This record concerns one T cell receptor (beta chain) sequence. Its target is not known. The data were obtained in a study of blood T cells in healthy people across ages. The germline CDR1 and CDR2 sequences are DFQATT and SNEGSKA (reference sequence). Losses at the gene ends were 3 bases for V and 7 bases for J; bases not matched to a gene: 8. The CDR3 runs to 13 residues. Study-level results: Higher diversity and more naive CD4+ cells were features of long-lived donors, compared to aged donors.

PCR was performed a second time for roughly 7 to 11 cycles using a sample-barcoded 5' primer and a J-beta primer mix. TCRdb reanalysed the 5' RACE reads using MiXCR and keeps one entry per CDR3 protein. The sample carries approximately 600,000 distinct CDR3 sequences, about 54% recorded once. V usage is TRBV20-1 and J usage is TRBJ2-7; TRBD1 agrees at 8 bases. The sample taken for sequencing was blood. The sequence was obtained from a man aged 55 to 70 in good health. This CDR3 is CSARSRTGREQYF. In DNA, the CDR3 is TGCAGTGCTAGGAGTAGGACAGGGCGGGAGCAGTACTTC.